The 16 T cell receptor beta chains reported below all come from one sample, sequenced in a study of T cells in Graves' hyperthyroidism and ophthalmopathy. TCR beta CDR3 regions were amplified from RNA. Carried out on the TCR CDR3, a first-round RT-PCR used the HTBI primer set. One entry per CDR3 protein results from TCRdb running MiXCR on the multiplex PCR reads. The table lists 600,000 or so distinct CDR3 sequences, about 17% of them singletons. The sample was blood. The receptors were sampled from a woman in her twenties or thirties with Graves' hyperthyroidism.

This clonotype occurred many times. The chain combines TRBV20-1 with TRBJ1-6; perhaps TRBD1 as D (5 bases). V gave up 0 bases and J gave up 5 bases, with 8 bases separating them. The V gene's germline CDR1 is DFQATT and CDR2 SNEGSKA (reference sequence). The CDR3 extends over 14 amino acids. This CDR3 reads CSARDATDNSPLHF. The CDR3 nucleotides are TGCAGTGCTAGAGACGCGACAGATAATTCACCCCTCCACTTT.

The chain carries TRBV6-4 and TRBJ2-1; TRBD2 agrees at 11 bases. The CDR3 is made up of 16 amino acids. Germline CDR1 reads MRHNA; CDR2 reads SNTAGT. After removal of 4 bases from V and 8 bases from J, the junction contained 10 bases not matched to a gene. CDR3 sequence reads: CASSATHMGLADEQFF. The DNA of the CDR3 is TGTGCCAGCAGTGCCACCCACATGGGACTAGCGGATGAGCAGTTCTTC.

The chain couples TRBV20-1 to TRBJ1-5; weak D call: TRBD1 (5 bases). V gave up 0 bases and J gave up 0 bases, with 9 bases separating them. The CDR3 runs to 15 residues. Germline assignment: CDR1 DFQATT and CDR2 SNEGSKA (reference sequence). The CDR3, as DNA: TGCAGTGCTAGAGATACGGGGGATAGCAATCAGCCCCAGCATTTT. This translates into CSARDTGDSNQPQHF.

This clonotype was observed a handful of times. The chain joins TRBV19 to TRBJ2-3, with 7 bases lining up with TRBD2. The CDR3 length is 14 residues. Germline V gives CDR1 LNHDA, CDR2 SQIVND (reference sequence). With 4 bases clipped from V and 6 bases from J, the junction kept 7 bases outside the gene matches. The CDR3 reads CASSTRGDGDTQYF. The CDR3 DNA reads TGTGCCAGTAGTACTCGGGGGGACGGGGATACGCAGTATTTT.

This chain links TRBV2 with TRBJ1-3; D gene unclear. CDR1 is SNHLY, CDR2 FYNNEI, per germline. The V gene lost 3 bases and the J gene lost 2 bases, with 5 bases spanning the gap. The CDR3 consists of 13 residues. The CDR3 is CASSESTGNTIYF. The CDR3 nucleotides are TGTGCCAGCAGTGAGTCCACTGGAAACACCATATATTTT.

V gene TRBV20-1 combines with J gene TRBJ2-1; the match to TRBD2 covers 8 bases. Germline V CDR1 and CDR2: DFQATT, SNEGSKA (reference sequence). Trimming removed 0 bases from V and 8 bases from J; junction bases left unmatched: 12. The CDR3 loop spans 16 amino acids. CDR3 protein: CSARDPREGLFYEQFF. The CDR3 nucleotides read TGCAGTGCTAGAGATCCTCGGGAGGGCCTTTTCTATGAGCAGTTCTTC.

The J gene is TRBJ2-2, the V gene TRBV24-1; 9 bases map to TRBD2. Trimming took 6 bases from V and 6 from J; bases not matched to a gene: 10. The CDR3 totals 16 residues. Germline assignment: CDR1 KGHDR and CDR2 SFDVKD. CDR3 DNA sequence: TGTGCCACCAGTACGCTAGCGGGATCCCCGGCCGGGGAGCTGTTTTTT. Its translation: CATSTLAGSPAGELFF.

This clonotype was recorded many times. The chain couples TRBV7-6 to TRBJ2-1; D assignment may be TRBD1 or TRBD2 (5 bases each). The CDR3 extends over 17 amino acids. Looked up from germline, CDR1 is SGHVS and CDR2 is FNYEAQ. V lost 3 bases, J lost 3 bases, and 18 bases lay in between. Here the CDR3 reads CASSLNPPGRIYNEQFF. The CDR3 DNA sequence: TGTGCCAGCAGCTTGAATCCCCCGGGACGGATCTACAATGAGCAGTTCTTC.

There are many counts of this clonotype. The genes are TRBV7-2 and TRBJ2-5, with 12 bases lining up with TRBD1. The CDR3 has 15 residues. CDR1 is SGHTA, CDR2 FQGNSA, per germline. V lost 4 bases, J lost 5 bases, and 5 bases stayed unmatched. Written as DNA, the CDR3 is TGTGCCAGCAGCTGGGACAGGGGGCGTTGGGAGACCCAGTACTTC. Translation: CASSWDRGRWETQYF.

The chain employs TRBV5-1 and TRBJ2-2; D is perhaps TRBD1 (7 bases). This CDR3 is built from 16 residues. Germline V gene data show CDR1 as SGHRS and CDR2 as YFSETQ. V lost 1 base, J lost 6 bases, and 16 bases lay in between. CDR3 amino acids: CASSLISAGGSGELFF. CDR3 DNA: TGCGCCAGCAGCTTGATTTCGGCAGGGGGGTCCGGGGAGCTGTTTTTT. The full variable domain, in which reference TRBV5-1 and TRBJ2-2 provide the parts outside the CDR3, is KAGVTQTPRYLIKTRGQQVTLSCSPISGHRSVSWYQQTPGQGLQFLFEYFSETQRNKGNFPGRFSGRQFSNSRSEMNVSTLELGDSALYLCASSLISAGGSGELFFGEGSRLTVL.

This clonotype occurred many times. V and J are TRBV29-1 and TRBJ2-7, with 8 bases that match TRBD1. Losses at the gene ends were 7 bases for V and 2 bases for J; bases not matched to a gene: 10. The germline V gene encodes CDR1 SQVTM and CDR2 ANQGSEA. The CDR3 contains 14 residues. For the CDR3, the DNA is TGCAGCGCTACGCCGGACAGGGCACCCTACGAGCAGTACTTC. Protein: CSATPDRAPYEQYF.

This clonotype appeared many times. This chain links TRBV29-1 with TRBJ1-2; D is unclear. V lost 0 bases and J lost 2, with 16 bases in between. This CDR3 has 16 residues. CDR1 and CDR2 (germline): SQVTM, ANQGSEA. CDR3 in amino acids: CSVEDLGRTSNYGYTF. DNA of the CDR3: TGCAGCGTTGAAGATCTTGGAAGGACTAGCAACTATGGCTACACCTTC.

This clonotype was detected many times. The chain couples TRBV4-2 to TRBJ1-5, with D perhaps TRBD1 (6 bases). CDR1 LGHNA and CDR2 YNFKEQ come from the germline V gene. Trimming pared 3 bases from V and 3 bases from J, leaving 9 bases between. This CDR3 spans 14 amino acids. CDR3 sequence (DNA): TGTGCCAGCAGCCAGGACAGTTTCAATCAGCCCCAGCATTTT. This encodes CASSQDSFNQPQHF.

This clonotype was counted many times. The V call is TRBV2, the J call TRBJ2-1; 7 nucleotides line up with TRBD2. This CDR3 spans 16 amino acids. V lost 8 bases and J lost 4; bases outside the gene matches: 14. The V gene's germline CDR1 is SNHLY and CDR2 FYNNEI. The CDR3 region has the DNA TGTGCCAGCTCGGGCCGTTTGGGGCGGGGGTACAATGAGCAGTTCTTC. It is translated as CASSGRLGRGYNEQFF. Full variable domain (remainder filled in from reference TRBV2 and TRBJ2-1): EPEVTQTPSHQVTQMGQEVILRCVPISNHLYFYWYRQILGQKVEFLVSFYNNEISEKSEIFDDQFSVERPDGSNFTLKIRSTKLEDSAMYFCASSGRLGRGYNEQFFGPGTRLTVL.

This chain joins TRBV28 and TRBJ2-1; D gene uncertain. The germline CDR1 and CDR2 sequences are MDHEN and SYDVKM. There are 15 residues in the CDR3. Trimming removed 2 bases from V and 8 bases from J, with 16 bases in between. Here the CDR3 reads CASSLVSPSHHEQFF. CDR3 nucleotides: TGTGCCAGCAGTTTAGTCAGCCCATCTCACCATGAGCAGTTCTTC. The variable domain in full, completed from reference TRBV28 and TRBJ2-1, reads DVKVTQSSRYLVKRTGEKVFLECVQDMDHENMFWYRQDPGLGLRLIYFSYDVKMKEKGDIPEGYSVSREKKERFSLILESASTNQTSMYLCASSLVSPSHHEQFFGPGTRLTVL.

This clonotype was observed at least ten times. V and J are TRBV28 and TRBJ2-7; the D gene could be TRBD1 or TRBD2 (5 bases each). This CDR3 is built from 18 residues. Germline V gene sequence: CDR1 MDHEN, CDR2 SYDVKM. V was clipped by 3 bases and J by 5 bases, with 26 bases between them. This CDR3 reads CASSFSLGRGRVSHEQYF. DNA of the CDR3: TGTGCCAGCAGTTTTTCGCTTGGACGGGGCAGGGTGAGCCACGAGCAGTACTTC.